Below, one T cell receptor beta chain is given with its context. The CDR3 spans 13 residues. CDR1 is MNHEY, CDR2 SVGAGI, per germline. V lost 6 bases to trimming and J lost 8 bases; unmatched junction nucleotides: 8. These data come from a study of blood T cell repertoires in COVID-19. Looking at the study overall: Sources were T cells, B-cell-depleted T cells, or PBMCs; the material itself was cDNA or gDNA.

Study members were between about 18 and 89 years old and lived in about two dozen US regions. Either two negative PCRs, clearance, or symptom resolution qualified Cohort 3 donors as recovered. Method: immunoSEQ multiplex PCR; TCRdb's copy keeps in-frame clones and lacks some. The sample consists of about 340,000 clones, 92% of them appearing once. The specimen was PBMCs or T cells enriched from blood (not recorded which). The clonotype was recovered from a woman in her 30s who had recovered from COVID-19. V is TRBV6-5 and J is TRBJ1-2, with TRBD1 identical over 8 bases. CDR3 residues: CASRTKDRGGYTF. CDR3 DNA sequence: TGTGCCAGCAGAACCAAAGACAGGGGAGGCTACACCTTC.